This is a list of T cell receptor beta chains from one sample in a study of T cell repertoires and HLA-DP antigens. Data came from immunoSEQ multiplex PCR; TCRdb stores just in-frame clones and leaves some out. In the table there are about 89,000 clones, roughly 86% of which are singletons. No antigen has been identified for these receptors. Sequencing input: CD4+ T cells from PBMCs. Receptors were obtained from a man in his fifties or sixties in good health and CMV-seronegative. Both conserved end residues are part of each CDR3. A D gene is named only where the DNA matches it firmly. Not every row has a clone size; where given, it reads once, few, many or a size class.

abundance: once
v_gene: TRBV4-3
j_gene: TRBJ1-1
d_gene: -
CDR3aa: CASSQLARQDMPNTEAFF
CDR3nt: TGCGCCAGCAGCCAACTTGCCCGACAGGACATGCCGAACACTGAAGCTTTCTTT

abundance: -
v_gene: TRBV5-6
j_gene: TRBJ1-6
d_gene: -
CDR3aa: CAQRGCHSPLHF
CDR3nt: TGTGCTCAACGGGGGTGTCATTCACCCCTCCACTTT

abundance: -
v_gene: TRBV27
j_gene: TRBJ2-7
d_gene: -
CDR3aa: CASSFADRSYEQYF
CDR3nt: TGTGCCAGCAGTTTTGCGGACAGATCCTACGAGCAGTACTTC

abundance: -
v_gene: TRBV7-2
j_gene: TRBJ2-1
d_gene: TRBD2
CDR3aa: CASSSYGGIQFF
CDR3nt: TGTGCCAGCAGCTCATACGGGGGGATCCAGTTCTTC

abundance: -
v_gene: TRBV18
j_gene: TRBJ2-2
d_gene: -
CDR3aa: CASSPGSSGELFF
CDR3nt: TGTGCCAGCTCGCCAGGGTCATCCGGGGAGCTGTTTTTT

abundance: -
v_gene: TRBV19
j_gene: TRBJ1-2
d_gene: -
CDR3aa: CASSIVGVENGYTF
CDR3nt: TGTGCCAGTAGTATAGTCGGCGTGGAAAATGGCTACACCTTC

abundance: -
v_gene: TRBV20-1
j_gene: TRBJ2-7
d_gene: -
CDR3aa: CSAAGSWEQYF
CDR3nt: TGCAGTGCCGCGGGGTCGTGGGAGCAGTACTTC

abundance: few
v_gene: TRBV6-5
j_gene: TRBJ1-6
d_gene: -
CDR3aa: CASRRGGRNNSPLHF
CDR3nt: TGTGCCAGCAGGCGCGGAGGACGGAATAATTCACCCCTCCACTTT

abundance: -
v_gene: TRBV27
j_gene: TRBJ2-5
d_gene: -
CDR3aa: CASSSPGETQYF
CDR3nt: TGTGCCAGCAGCTCCCCGGGCGAGACCCAGTACTTC

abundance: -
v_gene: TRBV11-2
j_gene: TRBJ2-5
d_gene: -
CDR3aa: CASSLVVQETQYF
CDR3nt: TGTGCCAGCAGCTTGGTAGTACAAGAGACCCAGTACTTC

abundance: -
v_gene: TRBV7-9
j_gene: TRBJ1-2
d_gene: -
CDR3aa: CASSPDTLGGYTF
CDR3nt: TGTGCCAGCAGCCCAGACACCCTCGGTGGCTACACCTTC

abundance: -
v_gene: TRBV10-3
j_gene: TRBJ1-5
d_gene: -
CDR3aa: CAISESHSLDQPQHF
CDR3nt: TGTGCCATCAGTGAGTCGCACAGCTTAGATCAGCCCCAGCATTTT

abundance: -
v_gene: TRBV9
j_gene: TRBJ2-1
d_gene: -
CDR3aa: CASSVGTGSSYNEQFF
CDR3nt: TGTGCCAGCAGCGTAGGAACAGGGAGCTCCTACAATGAGCAGTTCTTC

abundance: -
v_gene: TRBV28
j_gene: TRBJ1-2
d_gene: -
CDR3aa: CASSPAWGGGYTF
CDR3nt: TGTGCCAGCAGTCCGGCCTGGGGGGGTGGCTACACCTTC

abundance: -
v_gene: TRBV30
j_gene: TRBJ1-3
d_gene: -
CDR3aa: CAWSVRGPGRGSGNTIYF
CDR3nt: TGTGCCTGGAGTGTAAGGGGACCGGGAAGGGGCTCTGGAAACACCATATATTTT

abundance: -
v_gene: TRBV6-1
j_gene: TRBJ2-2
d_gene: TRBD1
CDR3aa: CASRRQGALGGELFF
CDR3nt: TGTGCCAGCAGGAGACAGGGGGCGCTGGGCGGGGAGCTGTTTTTT

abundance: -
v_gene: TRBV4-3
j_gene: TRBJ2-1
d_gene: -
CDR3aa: CASSQGTPAGVDEQFF
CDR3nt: TGCGCCAGCAGCCAGGGAACCCCTGCAGGGGTGGATGAGCAGTTCTTC

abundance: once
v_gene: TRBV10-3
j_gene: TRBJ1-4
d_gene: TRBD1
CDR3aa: CAISGTGDEKLFF
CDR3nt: TGTGCCATCAGTGGGACAGGGGACGAAAAACTGTTTTTT

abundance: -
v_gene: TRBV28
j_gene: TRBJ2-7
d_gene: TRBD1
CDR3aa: CASSPWDRGLYEQYF
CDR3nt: TGTGCCAGCAGCCCCTGGGACAGGGGGCTCTACGAGCAGTACTTC

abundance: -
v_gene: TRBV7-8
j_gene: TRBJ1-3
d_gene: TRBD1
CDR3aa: CASRQTDRAGGNTIYF
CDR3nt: TGTGCCAGCAGGCAAACAGACAGGGCGGGCGGAAACACCATATATTTT

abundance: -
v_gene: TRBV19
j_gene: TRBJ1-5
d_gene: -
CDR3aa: CASSIGGVSNQPQHF
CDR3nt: TGTGCCAGTAGTATTGGGGGTGTTAGCAATCAGCCCCAGCATTTT

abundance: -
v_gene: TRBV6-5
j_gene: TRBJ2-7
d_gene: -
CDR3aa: CASSLRGLHYEQYF
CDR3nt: TGTGCCAGCAGTTTAAGGGGCCTCCACTACGAGCAGTACTTC

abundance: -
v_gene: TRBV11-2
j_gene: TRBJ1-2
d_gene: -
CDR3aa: CASSLAEAGYTF
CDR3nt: TGTGCCAGCAGCTTAGCAGAGGCTGGCTACACCTTC

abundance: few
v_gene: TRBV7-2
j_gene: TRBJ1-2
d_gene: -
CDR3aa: CASSHRGRYGYTF
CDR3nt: TGTGCCAGCAGCCACCGGGGGCGTTATGGCTACACCTTC

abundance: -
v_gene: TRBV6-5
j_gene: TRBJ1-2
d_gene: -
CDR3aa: CASSAGSQGGYTF
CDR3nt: TGTGCCAGCAGTGCGGGATCACAAGGAGGCTACACCTTC

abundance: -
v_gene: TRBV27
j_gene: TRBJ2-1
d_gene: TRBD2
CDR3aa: CASSSDRTSGLNEQFF
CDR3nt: TGTGCCAGCAGTTCTGACAGGACTAGCGGACTCAATGAGCAGTTCTTC

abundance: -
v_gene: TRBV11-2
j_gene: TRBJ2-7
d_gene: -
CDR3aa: CASSLAPITGFGDEQYF
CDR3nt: TGTGCCAGCAGCTTAGCCCCTATTACAGGGTTCGGGGACGAGCAGTACTTC

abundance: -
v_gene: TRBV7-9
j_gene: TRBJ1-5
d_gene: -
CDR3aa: CASSLATGYSNQPQHF
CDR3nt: TGTGCCAGCAGCTTAGCAACAGGGTATAGCAATCAGCCCCAGCATTTT

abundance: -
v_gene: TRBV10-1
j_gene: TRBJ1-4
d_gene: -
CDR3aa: CASSESSMGNEKLFF
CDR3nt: TGCGCCAGCAGTGAGTCCTCGATGGGGAATGAAAAACTGTTTTTT

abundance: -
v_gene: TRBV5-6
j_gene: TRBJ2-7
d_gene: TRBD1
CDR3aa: CASSLIHRDRDYEQYF
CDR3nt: TGTGCCAGCAGCTTAATACACCGGGACAGGGACTACGAGCAGTACTTC

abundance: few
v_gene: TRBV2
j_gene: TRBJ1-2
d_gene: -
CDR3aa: CASKGKSQANYGYTF
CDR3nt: TGTGCCAGCAAAGGGAAGTCACAGGCAAACTATGGCTACACCTTC

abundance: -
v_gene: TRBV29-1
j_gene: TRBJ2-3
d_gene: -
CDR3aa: CSVEGDTDTQYF
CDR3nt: TGCAGCGTTGAAGGAGACACAGATACGCAGTATTTT

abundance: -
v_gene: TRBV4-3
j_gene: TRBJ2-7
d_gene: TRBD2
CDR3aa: CASSQGVSGGSPYEQYF
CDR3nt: TGCGCCAGCAGCCAAGGGGTCTCGGGAGGGAGTCCTTACGAGCAGTACTTC

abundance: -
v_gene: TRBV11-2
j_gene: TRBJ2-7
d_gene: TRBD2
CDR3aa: CASSRLGLAERESSYEQYF
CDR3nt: TGTGCCAGCAGCCGATTAGGACTAGCTGAACGTGAGAGCTCCTACGAGCAGTACTTC

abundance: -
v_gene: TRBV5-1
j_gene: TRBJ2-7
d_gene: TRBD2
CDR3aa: CASSPTSGVVGEQYF
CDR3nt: TGCGCCAGCAGCCCCACTAGCGGGGTCGTCGGAGAGCAGTACTTC

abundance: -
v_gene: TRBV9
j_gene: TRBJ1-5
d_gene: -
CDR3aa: CASSVDPQLGPQHF
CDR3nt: TGTGCCAGCAGCGTAGATCCTCAGCTGGGGCCCCAGCATTTT

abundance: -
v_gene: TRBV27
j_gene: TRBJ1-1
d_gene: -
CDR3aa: CASSPLPALRAFF
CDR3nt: TGTGCCAGCAGTCCCCTCCCGGCCCTAAGGGCTTTCTTT

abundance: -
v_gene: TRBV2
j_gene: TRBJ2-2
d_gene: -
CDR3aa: CASSKFPGELFF
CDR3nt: TGTGCCAGCTCGAAGTTCCCCGGGGAGCTGTTTTTT

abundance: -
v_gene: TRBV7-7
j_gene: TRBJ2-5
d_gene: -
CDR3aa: CASSLGVARRQETQYF
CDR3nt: TGTGCTAGCAGCTTAGGAGTGGCCAGGCGGCAAGAGACCCAGTACTTC

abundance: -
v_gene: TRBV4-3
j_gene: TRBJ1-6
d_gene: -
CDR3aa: CASSQLDGGNSPLHF
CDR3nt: TGCGCCAGCAGCCAACTCGACGGAGGAAATTCACCCCTCCACTTT

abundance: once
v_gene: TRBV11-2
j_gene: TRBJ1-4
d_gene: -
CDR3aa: CASSLEDRPNEKLFF
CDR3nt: TGTGCCAGCAGCTTAGAAGACAGACCTAATGAAAAACTGTTTTTT

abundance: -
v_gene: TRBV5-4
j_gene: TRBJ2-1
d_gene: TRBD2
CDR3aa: CASSLGLVGRYEQFF
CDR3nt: TGTGCCAGCAGCTTGGGTCTAGTCGGGAGGTATGAGCAGTTCTTC

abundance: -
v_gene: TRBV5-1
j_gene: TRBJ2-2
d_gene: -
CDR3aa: CASSHNGGQAGELFF
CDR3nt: TGCGCCAGCAGCCATAACGGGGGGCAGGCCGGGGAGCTGTTTTTT

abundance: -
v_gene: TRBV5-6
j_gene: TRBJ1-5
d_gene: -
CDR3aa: CASSLSINQPQHF
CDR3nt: TGTGCCAGCAGCTTGAGCATCAATCAGCCCCAGCATTTT

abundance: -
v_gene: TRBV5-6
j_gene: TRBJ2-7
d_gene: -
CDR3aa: CASSLVTGRVYEQYF
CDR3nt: TGTGCCAGCAGCTTGGTGACAGGACGGGTCTACGAGCAGTACTTC